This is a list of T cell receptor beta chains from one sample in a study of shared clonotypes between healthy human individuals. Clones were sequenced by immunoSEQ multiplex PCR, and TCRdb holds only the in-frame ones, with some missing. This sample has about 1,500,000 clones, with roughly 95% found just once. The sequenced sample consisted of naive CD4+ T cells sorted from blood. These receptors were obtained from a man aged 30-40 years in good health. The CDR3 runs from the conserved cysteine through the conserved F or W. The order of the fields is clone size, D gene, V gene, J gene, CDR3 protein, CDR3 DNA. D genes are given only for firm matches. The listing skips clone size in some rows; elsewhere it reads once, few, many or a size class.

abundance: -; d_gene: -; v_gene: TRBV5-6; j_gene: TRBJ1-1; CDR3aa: CASELLNTEAFF; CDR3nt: TGTGCCAGCGAGTTACTGAACACTGAAGCTTTCTTT
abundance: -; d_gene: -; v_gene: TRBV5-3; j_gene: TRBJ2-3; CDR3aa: CARSLSDTQYF; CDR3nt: TGTGCCAGAAGCTTGTCGGATACGCAGTATTTT
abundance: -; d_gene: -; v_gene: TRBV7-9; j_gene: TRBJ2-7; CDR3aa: CASSLRDIYEQYF; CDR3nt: TGTGCCAGCAGCTTACGGGACATCTACGAGCAGTACTTC
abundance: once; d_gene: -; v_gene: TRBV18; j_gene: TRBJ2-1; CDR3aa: CASSPTYNEQFF; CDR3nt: TGTGCCAGCTCACCGACCTACAATGAGCAGTTCTTC
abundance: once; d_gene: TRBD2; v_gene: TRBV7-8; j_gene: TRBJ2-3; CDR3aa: CASSPRGADTQYF; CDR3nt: TGTGCCAGCAGCCCCCGGGGGGCAGATACGCAGTATTTT
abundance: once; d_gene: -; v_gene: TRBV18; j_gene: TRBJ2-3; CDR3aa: CASSPLDTQYF; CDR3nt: TGTGCCAGCTCACCCTTAGATACGCAGTATTTT
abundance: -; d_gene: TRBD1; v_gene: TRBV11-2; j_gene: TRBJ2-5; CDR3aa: CASSLIGTGLSGEYF; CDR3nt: TGTGCCAGCAGCTTAATAGGGACAGGGCTAAGTGGAGAGTACTTC
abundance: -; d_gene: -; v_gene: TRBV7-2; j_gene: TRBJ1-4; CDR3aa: CASSPVGGEKLFF; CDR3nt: TGTGCCAGCAGCCCCGTTGGGGGAGAAAAACTGTTTTTT
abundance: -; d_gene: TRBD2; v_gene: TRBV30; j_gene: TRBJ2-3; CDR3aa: CAWSISGRATDTQYF; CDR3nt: TGTGCCTGGAGTATTAGCGGGAGAGCCACAGATACGCAGTATTTT
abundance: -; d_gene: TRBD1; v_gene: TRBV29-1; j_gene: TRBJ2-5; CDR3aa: CSGRDRGRTETQYF; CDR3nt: TGCAGCGGCCGGGACAGGGGCCGAACAGAGACCCAGTACTTC
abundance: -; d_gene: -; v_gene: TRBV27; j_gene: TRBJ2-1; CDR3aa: CASSLQGLYEQFF; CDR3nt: TGTGCCAGCAGTTTACAGGGCCTCTATGAGCAGTTCTTC
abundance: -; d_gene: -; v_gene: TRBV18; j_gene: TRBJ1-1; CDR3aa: CASSTIRRTNTEAFF; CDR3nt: TGTGCCAGCTCAACCATAAGAAGAACTAACACTGAAGCTTTCTTT
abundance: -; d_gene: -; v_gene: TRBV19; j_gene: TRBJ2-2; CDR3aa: CASSASGRTGELFF; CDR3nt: TGTGCCTCCTCGGCCAGCGGGCGCACCGGGGAGCTGTTTTTT
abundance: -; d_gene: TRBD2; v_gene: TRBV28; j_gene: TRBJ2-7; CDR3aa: CASSPLAAGAYEQYF; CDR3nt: TGTGCCAGCAGTCCACTAGCGGCCGGGGCCTACGAGCAGTACTTC